Following are 25 T cell receptor beta chains from one sample sequenced in a study of T cell responses to AZD1222 COVID-19 vaccine (dated by TCRdb to the early 2020s). The library was obtained by the immunoSEQ multiplex PCR assay. The immuneACCESS repertoire file appears here via TCRdb, limited to in-frame rearrangements. These files lack a portion of the clones; in checked studies, under half of the deficit traces to unresolved V genes, and the cause of the others is not known. Here the sample has more than 85,000 clones; 85% to 95% occur a single time. Of the sample, 7.8% is held by the ten largest clones. The meaning of the sample's time point label: baseline before first vaccination. This specimen was peripheral blood, taken on day 0 of AZD1222 vaccination. These receptors were obtained from an adult in good health.

The rearrangement uses TRBV28 and TRBJ2-1; D may match TRBD1 or TRBD2 (6 bases each). The CDR3 extends over 16 amino acids. The V gene lost 5 bases and the J gene lost 5 bases, with 19 bases spanning the gap. From germline, CDR1 is MDHEN and CDR2 SYDVKM. The CDR3 sequence: CASSDPRGVTDNEQFF. The CDR3 DNA reads as TGTGCCAGCAGTGACCCGAGGGGGGTGACCGACAATGAGCAGTTCTTC.

This chain connects TRBV3-1 (or the pseudogene TRBV3-2) to TRBJ2-7; 7 nucleotides match TRBD1. The CDR3 consists of 13 residues. Germline lookup yields CDR1 LGHDT and CDR2 YNNKEL (reference sequence). With V trimmed by 1 base and J by 6 bases, 3 bases remained unmatched. DNA of the CDR3: TGTGCCAGCAGCCAAGGCCCAGGGGGCGAGCAGTACTTC. Residues: CASSQGPGGEQYF.

The sample holds one count of this clone. The J gene is TRBJ2-1, the V gene TRBV15, with 10 bases matching TRBD2. V gave up 0 bases and J gave up 5 bases; unmatched junction bases: 4. Germline CDR1 reads LNHNV; CDR2 reads YYDKDF (reference sequence). The CDR3 runs 16 residues. The CDR3 region has the DNA TGTGCCACCAGCAGAGATTACAGCGGGGGGGACAATGAGCAGTTCTTC. It translates to CATSRDYSGGDNEQFF.

The rearrangement links TRBV28 to TRBJ2-1; possibly TRBD2 for D (5 bases). The V gene lost 6 bases and the J gene lost 3 bases, with 6 bases spanning the gap. Germline V gives CDR1 MDHEN, CDR2 SYDVKM. The CDR3 runs to 12 residues. The CDR3 DNA reads as TGTGCCAGCAGCCGGGGCTACAATGAGCAGTTCTTC. It translates to CASSRGYNEQFF.

V and J are TRBV6-4 and TRBJ1-2; perhaps TRBD1 as D (6 bases). The CDR3 sequence is 14 residues long. The ends were cut back, 0 bases at V and 3 bases at J, with 8 bases in the middle. Per germline, CDR1 MRHNA and CDR2 SNTAGT. CDR3 amino acids: CASSDSGQDYGYTF. CDR3 coding DNA: TGTGCCAGCAGTGACTCGGGACAAGACTATGGCTACACCTTC.

In its sample, this clone was seen once. The chain employs TRBV28 and TRBJ2-1; D is unresolved. The CDR3 length is 13 residues. Germline assignment: CDR1 MDHEN and CDR2 SYDVKM. V lost 5 bases and J lost 9, with 14 bases in between. The CDR3 nucleotides read TGTGCCAGCAGTCCCCTACGCTTCGGTGAGCAGTTCTTC. Translated, it gives CASSPLRFGEQFF. Looking up the rest from reference TRBV28 and TRBJ2-1 gives the full variable domain: DVKVTQSSRYLVKRTGEKVFLECVQDMDHENMFWYRQDPGLGLRLIYFSYDVKMKEKGDIPEGYSVSREKKERFSLILESASTNQTSMYLCASSPLRFGEQFFGPGTRLTVL.

The chain employs TRBV5-1 and TRBJ2-3; 9 bases are a match to TRBD1. Trimming took 6 bases from V and 0 from J; bases not matched to a gene: 5. The CDR3 has 15 residues. Germline V gene sequence: CDR1 SGHRS, CDR2 YFSETQ. The CDR3 is CASTPGTGSTDTQYF. The CDR3 DNA reads as TGCGCCAGCACCCCCGGGACAGGGAGCACAGATACGCAGTATTTT.

The chain is built from TRBV12-5 and TRBJ1-1, with 7 positions matching TRBD1. The V segment lost 6 bases and the J segment 1 base; nucleotides outside the gene matches: 8. The CDR3 contains 15 residues. CDR1 and CDR2 from the germline V gene are LGHNT and FRNRAP. CDR3 in DNA: TGTGCTAGTGGCGCCCGACAGGGAACGAACACTGAAGCTTTCTTT. Translating it yields CASGARQGTNTEAFF.

This rearrangement joins TRBV3-1 (or the pseudogene TRBV3-2) to TRBJ2-2, with no clear D. Between the trimmed V and J ends, which lost 6 bases and 2 bases, there was a span of 4 bases. This CDR3 contains 12 residues. Germline lookup yields CDR1 LGHDT and CDR2 YNNKEL (reference sequence). The CDR3 bases are TGTGCCAGCAGATTAAACACCGGGGAGCTGTTTTTT. It is translated as CASRLNTGELFF.

The chain carries TRBV24-1 and TRBJ2-7; TRBD1 matches 10 bases. The junction had 2 bases not matched to a gene; V was cut back by 2 bases and J by 2 bases. CDR1 KGHDR and CDR2 SFDVKD come from the germline V gene. This CDR3 is built from 15 residues. The CDR3 DNA follows: TGTGCCACCAGTGATTCCGGGACAGGGGCCTACGAGCAGTACTTC. Protein product: CATSDSGTGAYEQYF.

The chain uses TRBV3-1 (or the pseudogene TRBV3-2) and TRBJ2-1, with D tentatively TRBD1 or TRBD2 (5 bases each). Germline V lookup: CDR1 LGHDT, CDR2 YNNKEL (reference sequence). This CDR3 has 15 amino acids. The V and J ends lost 5 bases and 4 bases respectively, with 15 bases between them. For the CDR3, the DNA is TGTGCCAGCAGCTCACCCCGGGACCAATACAATGAGCAGTTCTTC. Protein sequence: CASSSPRDQYNEQFF.

The chain links TRBV2 to TRBJ2-7; D is uncertain. The length of the CDR3 is 10 residues. Germline CDR1 reads SNHLY; CDR2 reads FYNNEI. The germline V and J ends were trimmed by 6 bases and 7 bases, with 7 bases remaining between them. This chain's CDR3 is CASSFGEQYF. CDR3 coding DNA: TGTGCCAGCAGCTTCGGGGAGCAGTACTTC.

The chain links TRBV29-1 to TRBJ2-5; D unclear. Germline V gene data show CDR1 as SQVTM and CDR2 as ANQGSEA. Trimming cost V 7 bases and J 3 bases, with 12 bases left between them. The CDR3 has 12 amino acids. The CDR3 bases are TGCAGCGCCGATACTTGGGAAGAGACCCAGTACTTC. Translated: CSADTWEETQYF.

This chain's CDR3 is CASSSRLAGGGTGELFF. CDR3 nucleotide sequence: TGTGCCAGCAGCTCAAGACTAGCGGGGGGTGGGACCGGGGAGCTGTTTTTT. The gene calls are TRBV11-2 and TRBJ2-2, with TRBD2 matching over 13 bases. V gave up 4 bases and J gave up 5 bases; unmatched junction bases: 7. This CDR3 has 17 amino acids. Germline-derived CDR1 and CDR2 are SGHAT and FQNNGV.

The genes are TRBV12-1 and TRBJ1-2; the table's D gene call, TRBD1, was not cross checked with the DNA. TRBV12-1 has pseudogene status. The CDR3 length is 16 residues. The CDR3 nucleotides are TGTGCCAGCAGCTCCCGATCCCTCCGGGACAGGGTTGGCTACACCTTC. The encoded protein is CASSSRSLRDRVGYTF.

J is TRBJ1-2 and V is TRBV7-9, with D possibly being TRBD1 (5 bases). From germline, CDR1 is SEHNR and CDR2 FQNEAQ (reference sequence). The CDR3 loop spans 12 amino acids. V lost 5 bases to trimming and J lost 8 bases, with 12 bases between them. The CDR3 sequence: CASSRDRQGYTF. For the CDR3, the DNA is TGTGCCAGCAGCCGGGACCGTCAGGGCTACACCTTC.

The chain is built from TRBV5-6 and TRBJ2-2, with a weak D call TRBD2 (5 bases). Germline V gene lookup returns CDR1 SGHDT and CDR2 YYEEEE. Deletions cut 0 bases from V and 6 bases from J, with 9 bases between. The CDR3 has 14 residues. CDR3 DNA sequence: TGTGCCAGCAGCTTGGGAGGGTTTTCCGGGGAGCTGTTTTTT. Encoded protein: CASSLGGFSGELFF.

The V and J genes are TRBV5-6 and TRBJ1-5; 7 bases align to TRBD1. V dropped 2 bases and J dropped 0; count of bases not matched to a gene: 8. The germline V gene encodes CDR1 SGHDT and CDR2 YYEEEE. This CDR3 comprises 17 residues. In DNA form, the CDR3 reads TGTGCCAGCAGCTTATCATGGGACAGTTATAGCAATCAGCCCCAGCATTTT. Its protein is CASSLSWDSYSNQPQHF.

The rearrangement links TRBV11-2 to TRBJ2-7, with D unresolved. The germline gives CDR1 SGHAT, CDR2 FQNNGV. The germline V and J ends were trimmed by 3 bases and 1 base, with 10 bases remaining between them. The CDR3 sequence is 14 residues long. DNA of the CDR3: TGTGCCAGCAGCTTGGTGACGAAATCCTACGAGCAGTACTTC. Its translation: CASSLVTKSYEQYF.

This clone appeared once. Here the CDR3 reads CASSLCCGLAAYNEQFF. In nucleotides, the CDR3 is TGTGCCAGCAGCTTATGTTGTGGGCTAGCGGCTTACAATGAGCAGTTCTTC. The genes are TRBV7-2 and TRBJ2-1, with 7 bases matching TRBD2. The CDR3 consists of 17 residues. CDR1 is SGHTA and CDR2 is FQGNSA in the germline V gene. J gave up 4 bases and V 2 bases, and 11 bases lay outside the gene matches.

The chain joins TRBV11-2 to TRBJ1-2; D ambiguous. Germline V gene data show CDR1 as SGHAT and CDR2 as FQNNGV. V was clipped by 1 base and J by 9 bases, with 12 bases between them. CDR3 length: 13 amino acids. The DNA of the CDR3 is TGTGCCAGCAGCTTAGGTCTCCAGTCTAGCTACACCTTC. Its translation is CASSLGLQSSYTF.

This chain uses TRBV28 with TRBJ1-1, with D possibly matching TRBD1 (6 bases). This CDR3 has 17 residues. The V end lost 2 bases, the J end lost 3 bases, and 19 bases lay between the germline ends. Per germline, CDR1 MDHEN and CDR2 SYDVKM. CDR3 sequence reads: CASSLGGYGGGDTEAFF. The CDR3 DNA follows: TGTGCCAGCAGTTTAGGGGGCTATGGGGGCGGTGACACTGAAGCTTTCTTT.

This chain uses TRBV6-5 with TRBJ1-6; TRBD1 matches 7 bases. The CDR3 covers 15 residues. J gave up 7 bases and V 5 bases, and 8 bases lay outside the gene matches. Germline lookup yields CDR1 MNHEY and CDR2 SVGAGI. The DNA of the CDR3 is TGTGCCAGCAGTATAACAGGGGCGGGAAATTCACCCCTCCACTTT. This encodes CASSITGAGNSPLHF.

V gene TRBV5-4 combines with J gene TRBJ2-3, with D possibly matching TRBD2 (6 bases). V lost 4 bases, J lost 0 bases, and 18 bases lay in between. This CDR3 comprises 17 residues. Germline loops: CDR1 SGHNT, CDR2 YYREEE (reference sequence). CDR3 sequence: CASSPPERVTSTDTQYF. DNA for the CDR3: TGTGCCAGCAGCCCGCCGGAGCGGGTGACTAGCACAGATACGCAGTATTTT.

This clone was detected only once. DNA for the CDR3: TGTGCCAGCAGCCCGACAGGGCGAGGAGAGACCCAGTACTTC. Translated: CASSPTGRGETQYF. The chain has TRBV11-2 and TRBJ2-5, with 7 bases identical to TRBD1. Germline trimming cut 5 bases from V and 4 bases from J; bases unmatched to any gene: 7. The CDR3 sequence is 14 residues long. Germline values: CDR1 SGHAT, CDR2 FQNNGV.